This T cell receptor (beta chain) stems from a study of shared clonotypes between healthy human individuals. Sequencing used immunoSEQ multiplex PCR; TCRdb keeps in-frame clones, though not all of them. The sample holds 1.5 million to 2.5 million clones, about 95% seen once. CDR3 length: 15 amino acids. Germline assignment: CDR1 SEHNR and CDR2 FQNEAQ (reference sequence). V was clipped by 5 bases and J by 1 base; unmatched bases: 5. Positively selected for CCR7, the CD45RO-negative cells used as naive CD8 cells excluded terminally differentiated effector memory CD45RA+ cells. Sequences were obtained from naive CD8+ T cells sorted from blood. This chain connects TRBV7-9 to TRBJ2-3; 8 nucleotides align to TRBD1. This clonotype was sampled from a man aged 18 to 35 in good health. The CDR3 reads CASSHGQGGTDTQYF. In DNA form, the CDR3 reads TGTGCCAGCAGCCATGGACAGGGCGGCACAGATACGCAGTATTTT.